What follows are 18 T cell receptor beta chains derived from one specimen sequenced in a study of CD8 T cells in Susac syndrome. RNA amounts of 0.5 to 1 ug underwent reverse transcription with random hexamers. TCRdb re-derived calls from the immunoSEQ multiplex PCR reads in MiXCR, one entry per CDR3 protein. The table lists about 120,000 distinct CDR3 sequences, 90% to 95% of them singletons. Source material: CD4+ T cells from PBMCs. Source of these receptors: a human donor with multiple sclerosis.

The genes are TRBV6-2 or TRBV6-3 and TRBJ1-6; D gene uncertain. This CDR3 spans 18 amino acids. Germline CDR1 reads MNHEY; CDR2 reads SVGEGT. V gave up 2 bases and J gave up 0 bases, with 14 bases separating them. The CDR3 DNA is TGTGCCAGCAGTTACACCGGTACCAGGAGCTCCTATAATTCACCCCTCCACTTT. It codes for CASSYTGTRSSYNSPLHF.

This clonotype has only one observation. The CDR3 sequence is CASSLLGQVYGYTF. Written as DNA, the CDR3 is TGTGCCAGCAGTCTGTTGGGACAGGTCTATGGCTACACCTTC. This rearrangement joins TRBV27 to TRBJ1-2; 8 positions match TRBD1. This CDR3 is built from 14 residues. With 5 bases clipped from V and 4 bases from J, the junction kept 6 bases outside the gene matches. Germline loops: CDR1 MNHEY, CDR2 SMNVEV (reference sequence).

The chain has TRBV6-6 and TRBJ2-2; the D is unclear. Between the trimmed V and J ends, which lost 6 bases and 8 bases, there was a span of 10 bases. From germline, CDR1 is MNHNY and CDR2 SVGAGI (reference sequence). CDR3 length: 12 residues. CDR3 nucleotides: TGTGCCAGCAGGCTTACGGCTGGGGAGCTGTTTTTT. Translated: CASRLTAGELFF.

CDR3 residues: CASSQGWQPQHF. The CDR3 DNA reads TGTGCCAGCAGCCAGGGATGGCAGCCCCAGCATTTT. The chain carries TRBV6-2 or TRBV6-3 and TRBJ1-5, with D possibly matching TRBD1 (5 bases). The CDR3 has 12 amino acids. The V gene lost 6 bases and the J gene lost 7 bases, with 10 bases spanning the gap. From germline, CDR1 is MNHEY and CDR2 SVGEGT.

J is TRBJ2-7 and V is TRBV19; no firm D call. Germline loops: CDR1 LNHDA, CDR2 SQIVND (reference sequence). The CDR3 is made up of 14 amino acids. V lost 3 bases and J 6 bases, leaving 15 bases between the germline ends. CDR3 bases: TGTGCCAGTAGTATCGCCGGGCCCGAAATCGAGCAGTACTTC. This codes for CASSIAGPEIEQYF.

V usage is TRBV25-1 and J usage is TRBJ2-5; D is unclear. Germline V gives CDR1 MGHDK, CDR2 SYGVNS. Trimming cost V 6 bases and J 5 bases, with 13 bases left between them. The CDR3 is made up of 13 amino acids. DNA for the CDR3: TGTGCCAGCAGCTCGGGTGGGAAGGAGACCCAGTACTTC. Protein: CASSSGGKETQYF.

V gene TRBV7-9 combines with J gene TRBJ1-2; 7 bases agree with TRBD1. V shed 3 bases, J shed 8 bases, and the junction held 12 bases outside the gene matches. Germline V gene data show CDR1 as SEHNR and CDR2 as FQNEAQ (reference sequence). The CDR3 totals 15 residues. CDR3 sequence (DNA): TGTGCCAGCAGCTTGGGAGGGACAGCCCATATAGGCTACACCTTC. Encoded protein: CASSLGGTAHIGYTF. The whole variable domain, remainder taken from reference TRBV7-9 and TRBJ1-2, is DTGVSQNPRHKITKRGQNVTFRCDPISEHNRLYWYRQTLGQGPEFLTYFQNEAQLEKSRLLSDRFSAERPKGSFSTLEIQRTEQGDSAMYLCASSLGGTAHIGYTFGSGTRLTVV.

V gene TRBV19 combines with J gene TRBJ1-1; 7 positions agree with TRBD1. CDR1 and CDR2 (germline): LNHDA, SQIVND (reference sequence). The length of the CDR3 is 13 residues. Germline trimming cut 9 bases from V and 4 bases from J; bases unmatched to any gene: 8. The DNA of the CDR3 is TGTGCCAGCAGGACAGGTTTCGGCACTGAAGCTTTCTTT. It codes for CASRTGFGTEAFF. Variable domain in full (rest from reference TRBV19 and TRBJ1-1): DGGITQSPKYLFRKEGQNVTLSCEQNLNHDAMYWYRQDPGQGLRLIYYSQIVNDFQKGDIAEGYSVSREKKESFPLTVTSAQKNPTAFYLCASRTGFGTEAFFGQGTRLTVV.

The chain carries TRBV6-5 and TRBJ2-2; tentatively, D is TRBD2 (5 bases). Germline CDR1 reads MNHEY; CDR2 reads SVGAGI. V was cut by 6 bases and J by 4 bases, with 21 bases left in between. The CDR3 extends over 17 amino acids. In DNA form, the CDR3 reads TGTGCCAGCAGCTACCGGGGAGAAGGAGTTGGCACCGGGGAGCTGTTTTTT. Amino acids: CASSYRGEGVGTGELFF.

This chain uses TRBV3-1 with TRBJ1-1, with 8 bases lining up with TRBD1. This CDR3 spans 14 amino acids. V was pared by 5 bases and J by 4 bases, with 6 bases of the junction left unmatched. Germline CDR1 LGHDT, CDR2 YNNKEL (reference sequence). This CDR3 reads CASSTGQGTTEAFF. Written as DNA, the CDR3 is TGTGCCAGCAGCACCGGACAGGGAACCACTGAAGCTTTCTTT.

This clonotype was seen only once. The chain combines TRBV20-1 with TRBJ1-4; D may be TRBD1 (5 bases). The CDR3 is 13 amino acids. V shed 1 base and J shed 8 bases, with 11 bases lying between them. Germline CDR1 is DFQATT and CDR2 is SNEGSKA (reference sequence). Written as DNA, the CDR3 is TGCAGTGCTAGAGGGGGGTCGGGGGAAAAACTGTTTTTT. This gives the protein CSARGGSGEKLFF.

The chain joins TRBV20-1 to TRBJ1-1; possible D gene TRBD1, 5 bases. The V and J ends lost 0 bases and 2 bases respectively, with 10 bases between them. The CDR3 spans 14 residues. The germline V gene has CDR1 DFQATT and CDR2 SNEGSKA (reference sequence). This chain's CDR3 is CSAREQTANTEAFF. The CDR3 bases are TGCAGTGCTAGAGAACAGACAGCAAACACTGAAGCTTTCTTT.

The chain recombines TRBV5-6 with TRBJ2-7; maybe TRBD1 (5 bases). CDR3 length: 15 residues. The ends were cut back, 5 bases at V and 4 bases at J, with 19 bases in the middle. The germline gives CDR1 SGHDT, CDR2 YYEEEE. The CDR3 coding sequence is TGTGCCAGCAGTTATGGGCCAACAGGACAATACGAGCAGTACTTC. It yields the protein CASSYGPTGQYEQYF.

The V and J genes are TRBV7-2 and TRBJ2-7; D is unclear. V lost 5 bases, J lost 1 base, and 9 bases lay in between. Looked up from germline, CDR1 is SGHTA and CDR2 is FQGNSA. CDR3 length equals 13 residues. The CDR3 nucleotides are TGTGCCAGCAGCCCCTTCGGTTCCTACGAGCAGTACTTC. Protein product: CASSPFGSYEQYF.

The V call is TRBV28, the J call TRBJ2-7; TRBD2 aligns across 13 bases. With V trimmed by 3 bases and J by 4 bases, 6 bases remained unmatched. This CDR3 has 16 amino acids. Per the germline V gene, CDR1 is MDHEN and CDR2 is SYDVKM. CDR3 DNA sequence: TGTGCCAGCAGTTTGCCTCCGGGACTAGCGGGGTACGAGCAGTACTTC. Translation gives CASSLPPGLAGYEQYF.

The chain uses TRBV10-3 and TRBJ1-6, with D hard to call. Germline V gene lookup returns CDR1 ENHRY and CDR2 SYGVKD. This CDR3 is 13 amino acids long. V was trimmed by 2 bases and J by 10 bases, leaving 9 bases between them. DNA of the CDR3: TGTGCCATCAGTGAGGGAGTACGATCACCCCTCCACTTT. It yields the protein CAISEGVRSPLHF.

The V and J genes are TRBV6-5 and TRBJ2-7; tentative D call: TRBD2 (6 bases). Germline CDR1 is MNHEY and CDR2 is SVGAGI. CDR3 length: 12 residues. The V gene lost 0 bases and the J gene lost 6 bases, with 6 bases spanning the gap. The CDR3 region has the DNA TGTGCCAGCAGTTACTCGCGGGGCGAGCAGTACTTC. Translation: CASSYSRGEQYF.

V and J are TRBV20-1 and TRBJ2-3, with unresolved D. Trimming took 3 bases from V and 1 from J, leaving 11 bases between them. The CDR3 sequence is 14 residues long. CDR1 DFQATT and CDR2 SNEGSKA come from the germline V gene (reference sequence). This CDR3 reads CSARWTGGTDTQYF. CDR3 sequence (DNA): TGCAGTGCTAGGTGGACGGGCGGCACAGATACGCAGTATTTT.